A selection of T cell receptor beta chains follows, all from one sample in a study of low-dose radiotherapy and immunotherapy resistance in tumors. MiXCR, applied by TCRdb to the reads, yields one record per CDR3 protein. This table holds around 80,000 distinct CDR3 sequences, less than 20% found once. The material sequenced was PBMCs, taken after low-dose radiotherapy plus immunotherapy. These receptors were obtained from a male donor with prostate cancer. The CDR3 runs from the conserved cysteine through the conserved F or W. Fields, in order: J gene, D gene, clone size, V gene, CDR3 DNA, CDR3 protein. D genes are given only for firm matches. Clone size appears in some rows only: once, few, many, or a class for an expanded clone.

J: TRBJ2-1; D: -; size: -; V: TRBV5-4; DNA: TGTGCCAGCTCTCAAACTGGGGCCCAATACAATGAGCAGTTCTTC; CDR3: CASSQTGAQYNEQFF
J: TRBJ1-5; D: -; size: many; V: TRBV5-8; DNA: TGTGCCAGCAGCTTGGCAGGGTCGGGCAATCAGCCCCAGCATTTT; CDR3: CASSLAGSGNQPQHF
J: TRBJ2-5; D: -; size: many; V: TRBV29-1; DNA: TGCAGCGTTGGGAAAGGGACCACTTCGGAGACCCAGTACTTC; CDR3: CSVGKGTTSETQYF
J: TRBJ2-5; D: TRBD1; size: many; V: TRBV28; DNA: TGTGCCAGCAGGGCGGGACAGGGGCGGGAGACCCAGTACTTC; CDR3: CASRAGQGRETQYF
J: TRBJ1-3; D: -; size: many; V: TRBV30; DNA: TGTGCCTGGAGTGTACGGGGTCCGAGCTCTGGAAACACCATATATTTT; CDR3: CAWSVRGPSSGNTIYF
J: TRBJ2-4; D: -; size: once; V: TRBV3-1; DNA: TGTGCCAGCAGCCAACGGTCAGCTAAGTACTTC; CDR3: CASSQRSAKYF
J: TRBJ2-5; D: -; size: many; V: TRBV7-2; DNA: TGTGCCAGCAGCTATGAACCGGGACGCGTCGGGACCCAGTACTTC; CDR3: CASSYEPGRVGTQYF
J: TRBJ1-3; D: TRBD1; size: few; V: TRBV12-3/TRBV12-4; DNA: TGTGCCAGCAGCCTCACAGGGGTCTCTGGAAACACCATATATTTT; CDR3: CASSLTGVSGNTIYF
J: TRBJ1-4; D: -; size: many; V: TRBV6-5; DNA: TGTGCCAGCAGTTACAGGGGGTTAGAAAAACTGTTTTTT; CDR3: CASSYRGLEKLFF
J: TRBJ2-6; D: -; size: many; V: TRBV7-2; DNA: TGTGCCGGAATCAGGGACCACCCCCCTGGGGCCAACGTCCTGACTTTC; CDR3: CAGIRDHPPGANVLTF
J: TRBJ2-5; D: TRBD2; size: many; V: TRBV7-8; DNA: TGTGCCAGCACTTTGACTAGCGGGAGATTGGAGACCCAGTACTTC; CDR3: CASTLTSGRLETQYF
J: TRBJ1-2; D: -; size: many; V: TRBV3-1; DNA: TGTGCCAGCAGTCAACTAGGACAGAACTATGGCTACACCTTC; CDR3: CASSQLGQNYGYTF
J: TRBJ1-4; D: -; size: many; V: TRBV11-2; DNA: TGTGCCAGCAGCTTAGTGGGAAAGGGAGAAAAACTGTTTTTT; CDR3: CASSLVGKGEKLFF
J: TRBJ2-3; D: -; size: many; V: TRBV14; DNA: TGTGCCAGCAGCCAAGTCCAAGGGGGAACATATACGCAGTATTTT; CDR3: CASSQVQGGTYTQYF
J: TRBJ2-3; D: -; size: few; V: TRBV5-1; DNA: TGCGCCAGCAAGCTCCTCCGGGCCAGCTCCCCTAGCACAGATACGCAGTATTTT; CDR3: CASKLLRASSPSTDTQYF
J: TRBJ2-5; D: TRBD1; size: few; V: TRBV7-6; DNA: TGTGCCAGCAGTCAAACAGGGGGCTACGGGACCCAGTACTTC; CDR3: CASSQTGGYGTQYF
J: TRBJ1-1; D: -; size: many; V: TRBV5-1; DNA: TGCGCCAGCAGCCAGCAGGAGAACACTGAAGCTTTCTTT; CDR3: CASSQQENTEAFF
J: TRBJ2-4; D: -; size: many; V: TRBV11-2; DNA: TGTGCCAGCAGCCCACTTCCTTCCTTGGGCATTCAGTACTTC; CDR3: CASSPLPSLGIQYF
J: TRBJ2-5; D: TRBD2; size: few; V: TRBV5-4; DNA: TGTGCCAGCAGCGAGGGACTAGCGGGAGGGGAGACCCAGTACTTC; CDR3: CASSEGLAGGETQYF
J: TRBJ2-7; D: -; size: -; V: TRBV20-1; DNA: TGCAGTGCTAGAGAGAGGAGTTACGAGCAGTACTTC; CDR3: CSARERSYEQYF
J: TRBJ1-5; D: -; size: many; V: TRBV29-1; DNA: TGCAGCGTTGAAGAGGTAGAGAATCAGCCCCAGCATTTT; CDR3: CSVEEVENQPQHF
J: TRBJ1-1; D: TRBD1; size: -; V: TRBV28; DNA: TGTGCCAGCCCCCCAGTCACAGGGGGTATGAACACTGAAGCTTTCTTT; CDR3: CASPPVTGGMNTEAFF
J: TRBJ2-1; D: -; size: few; V: TRBV5-6; DNA: TGTGCCAGCAGCTCCTCCCGGACAGCTTACAATGAGCAGTTCTTC; CDR3: CASSSSRTAYNEQFF
J: TRBJ2-2; D: -; size: -; V: TRBV3-1; DNA: TGTGCCAGCAGTCCAACAGCGATCGAAGCGAACACCGGGGAGCTGTTTTTT; CDR3: CASSPTAIEANTGELFF
J: TRBJ2-3; D: -; size: -; V: TRBV13; DNA: TGTGCCAGCAGCTTGCAACCGGGGAGCACAGATACGCAGTATTTT; CDR3: CASSLQPGSTDTQYF
J: TRBJ1-1; D: TRBD1; size: many; V: TRBV28; DNA: TGTGCCAGCTGGACAGGCATGAACACTGAAGCTTTCTTT; CDR3: CASWTGMNTEAFF
J: TRBJ2-6; D: -; size: many; V: TRBV7-2; DNA: TGTGCCAGCAGCTCGCAGGGTACTGGGGCCAACGTCCTGACTTTC; CDR3: CASSSQGTGANVLTF
J: TRBJ1-5; D: -; size: many; V: TRBV24-1; DNA: TGTGCCACCAGTGATGCCGGGACATCGAGCAATCAGCCCCAGCATTTT; CDR3: CATSDAGTSSNQPQHF
J: TRBJ2-7; D: -; size: many; V: TRBV5-5; DNA: TGTGCCAGCAGCTTGCTTTCAGGGGGAGGCGAGCAGTACTTC; CDR3: CASSLLSGGGEQYF
J: TRBJ2-7; D: TRBD2; size: many; V: TRBV6-2/TRBV6-3; DNA: TGTGCCAGCAGGCCCGGGACTAGCGGGAGTCCAAGACCCTACGAGCAGTACTTC; CDR3: CASRPGTSGSPRPYEQYF
J: TRBJ2-1; D: -; size: medium-sized; V: TRBV28; DNA: TGTGCCGCAGGCGGGACCTGGTCGGGGGAGCAGTTCTTC; CDR3: CAAGGTWSGEQFF
J: TRBJ2-1; D: -; size: many; V: TRBV30; DNA: TGTGCCTGGGCCAATTGGGGAGGTGCCAATGAGCAGTTCTTC; CDR3: CAWANWGGANEQFF
J: TRBJ2-2; D: TRBD1; size: many; V: TRBV10-3; DNA: TGTGCCATCAGTGACGGAAGAACGGGACAGGGGGTTGGCACCGGGGAGCTGTTTTTT; CDR3: CAISDGRTGQGVGTGELFF
J: TRBJ2-5; D: -; size: -; V: TRBV20-1; DNA: TGCAGTGCTAGAGGCAAACAAGAGACCCAGTACTTC; CDR3: CSARGKQETQYF
J: TRBJ2-5; D: -; size: many; V: TRBV28; DNA: TGTGCCAGCAGTTTAAGGTCAACGGAGACCCAGTACTTC; CDR3: CASSLRSTETQYF
J: TRBJ1-2; D: -; size: many; V: TRBV12-5; DNA: TGTGCTAGTGCTAGGGCCGAGAACTATGGCTACACCTTC; CDR3: CASARAENYGYTF
J: TRBJ2-5; D: -; size: many; V: TRBV7-2; DNA: TGTGCCAGCAGCTTTCCCCGGGATGAGGAGACCCAGTACTTC; CDR3: CASSFPRDEETQYF
J: TRBJ2-1; D: TRBD2; size: -; V: TRBV4-3; DNA: TGCGCCAGCAGCCAAGATCTAGCGGGAGCCGTATACAATGAGCAGTTCTTC; CDR3: CASSQDLAGAVYNEQFF
J: TRBJ2-1; D: TRBD2; size: -; V: TRBV20-1; DNA: TGCAGTGCTGGCCCGGGACTAGCGGGAGGGGGGGGGCAGTTCTTC; CDR3: CSAGPGLAGGGGQFF
J: TRBJ2-7; D: TRBD1; size: -; V: TRBV10-3; DNA: TGTGCCATCAGTGCCACGACAGGGGACTCCTACGAGCAGTACTTC; CDR3: CAISATTGDSYEQYF
J: TRBJ2-7; D: -; size: -; V: TRBV5-1; DNA: TGCGCCAGCAGCTTGTTCTCAGGGCAGCCCTACGAGCAGTACTTC; CDR3: CASSLFSGQPYEQYF
J: TRBJ2-5; D: TRBD2; size: many; V: TRBV7-8; DNA: TGTGCCAGCGGGCCTACTAGCGGTTTGTGGACCCAGTACTTC; CDR3: CASGPTSGLWTQYF
J: TRBJ1-1; D: -; size: many; V: TRBV7-8; DNA: TGTGCCAGCAGCTTATACCCGAACACTGAAGCTTTCTTT; CDR3: CASSLYPNTEAFF
J: TRBJ2-7; D: TRBD2; size: many; V: TRBV4-1; DNA: TGCGCCAGCAGCCAGGGACTAGCGGGAGGGCGCGAGCAGTACTTC; CDR3: CASSQGLAGGREQYF
J: TRBJ2-2; D: -; size: many; V: TRBV7-8; DNA: TGTGCCAGCAGCCTCGGACACACCGGGGAGCTGTTTTTT; CDR3: CASSLGHTGELFF
J: TRBJ1-1; D: -; size: many; V: TRBV12-3/TRBV12-4; DNA: TGTGCCAGCAGTTTAACAAGGGCTGAAGCTTTCTTT; CDR3: CASSLTRAEAFF
J: TRBJ2-1; D: -; size: few; V: TRBV20-1; DNA: TGCAGTGCCATGGTTCCACCCCACAATGAGCAGTTCTTC; CDR3: CSAMVPPHNEQFF
J: TRBJ2-3; D: TRBD2; size: many; V: TRBV7-2; DNA: TGTGCCAGCAGCTTCACCGGGACTAGCGGCACAGATACGCAGTATTTT; CDR3: CASSFTGTSGTDTQYF
J: TRBJ2-3; D: -; size: many; V: TRBV12-3/TRBV12-4; DNA: TGTGCCAGCAGTCTAACCAGCGGAAACACAGATACGCAGTATTTT; CDR3: CASSLTSGNTDTQYF
J: TRBJ2-1; D: TRBD2; size: few; V: TRBV9; DNA: TGTGCCAGCAGCGCGGGACTAGGGTCGTACAATGAGCAGTTCTTC; CDR3: CASSAGLGSYNEQFF
J: TRBJ1-5; D: TRBD1; size: many; V: TRBV2; DNA: TGTGCCAGCAGGGCCCAGACAGGGGTCAATCAGCCCCAGCATTTT; CDR3: CASRAQTGVNQPQHF
J: TRBJ2-3; D: TRBD2; size: -; V: TRBV12-3/TRBV12-4; DNA: TGTGCCAGCGGGTTAATAGCGGGGCCGCAGTATTTT; CDR3: CASGLIAGPQYF
J: TRBJ2-2; D: TRBD1; size: many; V: TRBV15; DNA: TGTGCCACCAGCAGCACACGGACAGGGCAAATGTTTTTT; CDR3: CATSSTRTGQMFF